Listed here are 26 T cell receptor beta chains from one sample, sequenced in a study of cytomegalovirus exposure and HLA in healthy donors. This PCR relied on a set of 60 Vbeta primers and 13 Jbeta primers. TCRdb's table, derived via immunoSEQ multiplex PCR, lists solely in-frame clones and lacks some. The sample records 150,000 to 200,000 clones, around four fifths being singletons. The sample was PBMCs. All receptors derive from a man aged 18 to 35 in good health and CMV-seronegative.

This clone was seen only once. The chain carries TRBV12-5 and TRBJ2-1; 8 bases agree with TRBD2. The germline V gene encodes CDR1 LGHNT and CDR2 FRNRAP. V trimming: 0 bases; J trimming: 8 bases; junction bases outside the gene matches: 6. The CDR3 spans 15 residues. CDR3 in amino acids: CASGLVRLAQDEQFF. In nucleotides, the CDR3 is TGTGCTAGTGGTTTGGTCCGACTAGCGCAGGATGAGCAGTTCTTC.

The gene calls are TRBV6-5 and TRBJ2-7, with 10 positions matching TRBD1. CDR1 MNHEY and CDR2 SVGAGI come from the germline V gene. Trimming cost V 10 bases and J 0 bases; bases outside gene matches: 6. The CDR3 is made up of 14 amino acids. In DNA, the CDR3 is TGTGCCACCGCTCGGGACAGGGGCTCCTACGAGCAGTACTTC. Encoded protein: CATARDRGSYEQYF.

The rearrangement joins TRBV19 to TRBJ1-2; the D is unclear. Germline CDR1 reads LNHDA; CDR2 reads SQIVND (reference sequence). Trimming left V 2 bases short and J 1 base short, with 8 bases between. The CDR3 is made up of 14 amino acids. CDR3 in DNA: TGTGCCAGTAGTATATACGGGGTTAACTATGGCTACACCTTC. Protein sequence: CASSIYGVNYGYTF.

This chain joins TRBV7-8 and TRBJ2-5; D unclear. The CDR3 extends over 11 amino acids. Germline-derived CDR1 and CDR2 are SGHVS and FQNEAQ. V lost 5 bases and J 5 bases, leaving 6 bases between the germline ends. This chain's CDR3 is CASSNGETQYF. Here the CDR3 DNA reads TGTGCCAGCAGCAACGGTGAGACCCAGTACTTC.

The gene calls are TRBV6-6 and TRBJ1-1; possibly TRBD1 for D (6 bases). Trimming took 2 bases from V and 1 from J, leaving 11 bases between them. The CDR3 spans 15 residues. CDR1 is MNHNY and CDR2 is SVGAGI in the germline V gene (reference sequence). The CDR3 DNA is TGTGCCAGCAGTTACGCCGGGACACAGAACACTGAAGCTTTCTTT. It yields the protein CASSYAGTQNTEAFF.

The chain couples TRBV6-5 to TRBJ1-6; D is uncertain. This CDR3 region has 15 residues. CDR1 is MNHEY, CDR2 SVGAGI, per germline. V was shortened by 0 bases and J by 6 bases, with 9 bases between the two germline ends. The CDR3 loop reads CASSYSSETNSPLHF. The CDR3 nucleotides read TGTGCCAGCAGTTACTCGTCAGAAACTAATTCACCCCTCCACTTT.

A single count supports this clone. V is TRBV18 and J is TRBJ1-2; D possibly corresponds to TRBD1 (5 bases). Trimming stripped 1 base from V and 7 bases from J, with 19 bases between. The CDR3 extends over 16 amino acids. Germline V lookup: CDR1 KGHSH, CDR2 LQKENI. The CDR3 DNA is TGTGCCAGCTCACCACTCCCGGGGGACGAGGTTCCTGGCTACACCTTC. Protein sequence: CASSPLPGDEVPGYTF. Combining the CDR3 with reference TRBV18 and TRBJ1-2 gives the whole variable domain NAGVMQNPRHLVRRRGQEARLRCSPMKGHSHVYWYRQLPEEGLKFMVYLQKENIIDESGMPKERFSAEFPKEGPSILRIQQVVRGDSAAYFCASSPLPGDEVPGYTFGSGTRLTVV.

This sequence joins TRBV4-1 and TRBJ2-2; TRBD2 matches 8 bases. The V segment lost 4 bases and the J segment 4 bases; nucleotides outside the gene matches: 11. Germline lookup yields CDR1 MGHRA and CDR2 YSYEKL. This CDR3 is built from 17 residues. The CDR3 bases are TGCGCCAGCAGCCTCACAGGGTTAGCGGGGCCCACCGGGGAGCTGTTTTTT. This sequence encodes CASSLTGLAGPTGELFF.

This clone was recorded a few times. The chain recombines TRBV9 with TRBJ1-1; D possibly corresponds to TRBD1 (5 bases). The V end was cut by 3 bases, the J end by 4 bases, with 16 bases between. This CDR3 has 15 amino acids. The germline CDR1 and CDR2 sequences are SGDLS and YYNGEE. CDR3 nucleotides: TGTGCCAGCAGCGGCATTGGGGCGGGGATCACTGAAGCTTTCTTT. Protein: CASSGIGAGITEAFF. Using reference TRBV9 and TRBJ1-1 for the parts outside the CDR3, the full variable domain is DSGVTQTPKHLITATGQRVTLRCSPRSGDLSVYWYQQSLDQGLQFLIQYYNGEERAKGNILERFSAQQFPDLHSELNLSSLELGDSALYFCASSGIGAGITEAFFGQGTRLTVV.

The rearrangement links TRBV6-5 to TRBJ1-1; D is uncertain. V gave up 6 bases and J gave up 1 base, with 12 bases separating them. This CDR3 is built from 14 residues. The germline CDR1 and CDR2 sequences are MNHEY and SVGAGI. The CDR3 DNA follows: TGTGCCAGCAGCGAGTCCAGCGGGAACACTGAAGCTTTCTTT. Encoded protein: CASSESSGNTEAFF.

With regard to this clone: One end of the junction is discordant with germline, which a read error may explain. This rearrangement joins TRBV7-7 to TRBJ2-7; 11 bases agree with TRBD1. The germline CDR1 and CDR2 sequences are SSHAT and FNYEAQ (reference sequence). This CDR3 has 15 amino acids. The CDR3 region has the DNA TGTGCTAGCAGCCTCAGGGACAGGGGGACCTACGAGCAGTACTTC. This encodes CASSLRDRGTYEQYF.

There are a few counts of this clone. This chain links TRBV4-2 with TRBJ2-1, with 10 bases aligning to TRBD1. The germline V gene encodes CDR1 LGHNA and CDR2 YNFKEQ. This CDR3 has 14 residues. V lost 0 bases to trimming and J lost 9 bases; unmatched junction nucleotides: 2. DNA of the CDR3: TGTGCCAGCAGCCAAGAAAGGGACAGGGGTGAGCAGTTCTTC. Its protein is CASSQERDRGEQFF.

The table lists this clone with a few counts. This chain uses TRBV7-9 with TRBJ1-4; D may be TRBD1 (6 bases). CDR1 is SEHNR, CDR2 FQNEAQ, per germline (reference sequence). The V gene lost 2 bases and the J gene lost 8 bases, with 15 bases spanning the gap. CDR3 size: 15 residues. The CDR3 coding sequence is TGTGCCAGCAGCTTATCCGGGGGGCTGGCGGAAAAACTGTTTTTT. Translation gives CASSLSGGLAEKLFF.

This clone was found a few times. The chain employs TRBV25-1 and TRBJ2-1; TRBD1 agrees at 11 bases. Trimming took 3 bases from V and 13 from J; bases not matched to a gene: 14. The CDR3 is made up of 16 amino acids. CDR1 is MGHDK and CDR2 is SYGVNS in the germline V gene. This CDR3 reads CASSEGAGQGVESQFF. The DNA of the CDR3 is TGTGCCAGCAGTGAGGGGGCGGGACAGGGGGTGGAATCACAGTTCTTC. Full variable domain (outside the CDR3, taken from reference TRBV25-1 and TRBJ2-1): EADIYQTPRYLVIGTGKKITLECSQTMGHDKMYWYQQDPGMELHLIHYSYGVNSTEKGDLSSESTVSRIRTEHFPLTLESARPSHTSQYLCASSEGAGQGVESQFFGPGTRLTVL.

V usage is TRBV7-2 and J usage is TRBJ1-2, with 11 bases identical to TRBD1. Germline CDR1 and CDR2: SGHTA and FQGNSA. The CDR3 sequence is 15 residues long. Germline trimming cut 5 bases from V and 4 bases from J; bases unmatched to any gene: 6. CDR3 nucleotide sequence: TGTGCCAGCAGCCGGACAGGGGGCGCGCTCTATGGCTACACCTTC. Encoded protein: CASSRTGGALYGYTF.

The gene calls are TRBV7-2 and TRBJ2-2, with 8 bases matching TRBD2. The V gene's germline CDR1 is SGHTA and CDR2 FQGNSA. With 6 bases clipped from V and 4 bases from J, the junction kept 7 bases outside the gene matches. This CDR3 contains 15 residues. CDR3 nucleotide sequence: TGTGCCAGCAGACACGGGGGGGCCCGCACCGGGGAGCTGTTTTTT. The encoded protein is CASRHGGARTGELFF.

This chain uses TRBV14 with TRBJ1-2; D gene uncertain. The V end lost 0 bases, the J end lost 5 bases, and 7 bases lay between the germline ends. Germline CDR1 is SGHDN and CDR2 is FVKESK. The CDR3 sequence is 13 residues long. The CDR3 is CASSQDLSYGYTF. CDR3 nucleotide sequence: TGTGCCAGCAGCCAAGATCTATCGTATGGCTACACCTTC.

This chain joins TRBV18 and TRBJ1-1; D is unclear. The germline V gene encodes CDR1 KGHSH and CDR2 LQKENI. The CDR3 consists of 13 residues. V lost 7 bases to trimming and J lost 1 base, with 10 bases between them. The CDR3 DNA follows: TGTGCCAGCTTACCTCGGAGGAACACTGAAGCTTTCTTT. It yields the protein CASLPRRNTEAFF.

The CDR3 DNA reads as TGTGCCAGTAGTAACCGGGACAGGGCCTACGAGCAGTACTTC. Its protein product is CASSNRDRAYEQYF. This chain links TRBV19 with TRBJ2-7; 9 positions agree with TRBD1. Germline V gene data show CDR1 as LNHDA and CDR2 as SQIVND (reference sequence). The CDR3 is 14 amino acids. The trim removed 4 bases at V and 2 bases at J, leaving 3 bases unmatched.

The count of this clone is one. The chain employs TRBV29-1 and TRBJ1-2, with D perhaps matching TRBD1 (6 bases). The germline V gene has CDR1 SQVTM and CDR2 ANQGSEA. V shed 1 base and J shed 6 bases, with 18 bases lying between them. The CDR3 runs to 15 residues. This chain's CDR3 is CSVEGTLQGFDGYTF. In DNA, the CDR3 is TGCAGCGTTGAAGGGACTCTACAGGGATTCGATGGCTACACCTTC.

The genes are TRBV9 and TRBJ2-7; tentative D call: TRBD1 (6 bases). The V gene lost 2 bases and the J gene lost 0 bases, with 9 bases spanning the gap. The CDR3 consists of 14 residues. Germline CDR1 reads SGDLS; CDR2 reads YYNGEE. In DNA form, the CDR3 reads TGTGCCAGCAGCGTCGGGACACTCTCCTACGAGCAGTACTTC. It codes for CASSVGTLSYEQYF.

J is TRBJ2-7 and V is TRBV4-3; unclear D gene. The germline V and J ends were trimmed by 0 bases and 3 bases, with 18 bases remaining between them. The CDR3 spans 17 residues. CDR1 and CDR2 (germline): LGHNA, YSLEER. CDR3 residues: CASSQDSSPSHRYEQYF. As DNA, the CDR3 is TGCGCCAGCAGCCAAGATAGTTCACCGTCCCACCGCTACGAGCAGTACTTC.

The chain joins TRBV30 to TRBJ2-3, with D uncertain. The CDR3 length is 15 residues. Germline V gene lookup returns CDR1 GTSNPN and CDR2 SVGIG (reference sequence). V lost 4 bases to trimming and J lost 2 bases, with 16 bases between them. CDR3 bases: TGTGCCTGGACAGGAAGGAAGGTCCCCACAGATACGCAGTATTTT. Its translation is CAWTGRKVPTDTQYF.

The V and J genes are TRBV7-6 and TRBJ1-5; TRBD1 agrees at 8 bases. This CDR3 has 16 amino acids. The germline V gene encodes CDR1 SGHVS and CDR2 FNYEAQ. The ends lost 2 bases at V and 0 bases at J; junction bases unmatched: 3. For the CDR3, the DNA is TGTGCCAGCAGCTTACAGGGGGCACCTAGCAATCAGCCCCAGCATTTT. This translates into CASSLQGAPSNQPQHF.

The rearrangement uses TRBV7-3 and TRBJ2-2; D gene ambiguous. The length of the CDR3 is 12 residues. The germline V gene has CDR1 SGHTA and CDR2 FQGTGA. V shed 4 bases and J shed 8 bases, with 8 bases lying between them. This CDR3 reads CASSSPLGELFF. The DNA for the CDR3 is TGTGCCAGCAGCTCCCCTTTGGGGGAGCTGTTTTTT.

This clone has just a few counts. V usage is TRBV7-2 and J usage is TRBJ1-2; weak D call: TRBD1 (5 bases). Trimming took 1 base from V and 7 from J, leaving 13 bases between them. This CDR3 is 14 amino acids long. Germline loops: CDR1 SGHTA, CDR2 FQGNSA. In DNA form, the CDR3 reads TGTGCCAGCAGCTTAGGTGGGTCAGGGTCTGGCTACACCTTC. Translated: CASSLGGSGSGYTF.